The 11 T cell receptor beta chains in this list originate from one sample, sequenced in a study of cytomegalovirus exposure and HLA in healthy donors. Amplification used 60 Vbeta primers and 13 Jbeta primers. Generated by immunoSEQ multiplex PCR, the TCRdb table keeps only in-frame clones and is missing some. The table records some 140,000 clones, more than 70% of them present only once. Sample: PBMCs. The receptors were sampled from a man aged 35 to 55 in good health and CMV-seronegative.

J is TRBJ2-5 and V is TRBV5-6; D might be TRBD1 (5 bases). This CDR3 is 16 amino acids long. CDR1 SGHDT and CDR2 YYEEEE come from the germline V gene. Between the trimmed V and J ends, which lost 3 bases and 4 bases, there was a span of 19 bases. In DNA form, the CDR3 reads TGTGCCAGCAGCTACCTAGGGGCTAGTTGGCTAGAGACCCAGTACTTC. This codes for CASSYLGASWLETQYF.

This clone was observed a handful of times. This chain uses TRBV7-9 with TRBJ1-3, with a weak D call TRBD1 (5 bases). V was shortened by 5 bases and J by 1 base, with 15 bases between the two germline ends. Germline V lookup: CDR1 SEHNR, CDR2 FQNEAQ (reference sequence). This CDR3 spans 16 amino acids. CDR3 sequence (DNA): TGTGCCAGCAGCACTGTGACAGCGCCTTCTGGAAACACCATATATTTT. Encoded protein: CASSTVTAPSGNTIYF.

The genes are TRBV11-2 and TRBJ1-1, with 8 bases identical to TRBD1. Germline V lookup: CDR1 SGHAT, CDR2 FQNNGV. The ends lost 4 bases at V and 5 bases at J; junction bases unmatched: 6. The CDR3 is 14 residues long. The CDR3 protein is CASSSNRGATEAFF. The CDR3 nucleotides are TGTGCCAGCAGCTCAAACAGGGGGGCTACTGAAGCTTTCTTT.

The V and J genes are TRBV6-1 and TRBJ2-3; D is unresolved. The CDR3 length is 14 residues. CDR1 is MNHNS and CDR2 is SASEGT in the germline V gene. Trimming removed 3 bases at V and 0 bases at J, with 7 bases between. CDR3 in DNA: TGTGCCAGCAGTGACCAGGTTAGCACAGATACGCAGTATTTT. Translated, it gives CASSDQVSTDTQYF.

The chain joins TRBV30 to TRBJ2-5; 8 bases align to TRBD1. V shed 4 bases, J shed 1 base, and the junction held 8 bases outside the gene matches. Germline V CDR1 and CDR2: GTSNPN, SVGIG (reference sequence). CDR3 length: 15 amino acids. CDR3 sequence (DNA): TGTGCCTGGAACCAGGGACAGGTGGGCCAAGAGACCCAGTACTTC. Its translation is CAWNQGQVGQETQYF. Based on the CDR3 plus reference TRBV30 and TRBJ2-5, the full variable domain is SQTIHQWPATLVQPVGSPLSLECTVEGTSNPNLYWYRQAAGRGLQLLFYSVGIGQISSEVPQNLSASRPQDRQFILSSKKLLLSDSGFYLCAWNQGQVGQETQYFGPGTRLLVL.

The rearrangement uses TRBV5-1 and TRBJ1-1; D is unclear. Deletions cut 0 bases from V and 2 bases from J, with 5 bases between. Germline lookup yields CDR1 SGHRS and CDR2 YFSETQ. The CDR3 is 13 amino acids. CDR3 sequence: CASSLGPNTEAFF. The DNA for the CDR3 is TGCGCCAGCAGCTTGGGGCCCAACACTGAAGCTTTCTTT.

This clone is a singleton in its sample. The rearrangement links TRBV11-3 to TRBJ2-1, with 10 bases lining up with TRBD2. Germline-derived CDR1 and CDR2 are SGHNT and YENEEA. Trimming removed 5 bases from V and 7 bases from J; junction bases left unmatched: 8. The CDR3 is 15 amino acids. The CDR3 is CASSPSSGRGNEQFF. The CDR3 region has the DNA TGTGCCAGCAGCCCCTCTAGCGGGAGAGGAAATGAGCAGTTCTTC.

The J gene is TRBJ2-6, the V gene TRBV5-1; 7 nucleotides match TRBD1. Trimming at V came to 4 bases and at J to 0 bases, leaving 7 bases not matched to a gene. Germline CDR1 and CDR2: SGHRS and YFSETQ. The CDR3 has 17 residues. The CDR3 protein is CASSAGQVTSGANVLTF. CDR3 coding DNA: TGCGCCAGCAGCGCCGGACAGGTCACCTCTGGGGCCAACGTCCTGACTTTC.

This clone occurred once. The J gene is TRBJ2-1, the V gene TRBV9; 8 nucleotides line up with TRBD2. This CDR3 region has 15 residues. CDR1 is SGDLS, CDR2 YYNGEE, per germline. V trimming: 0 bases; J trimming: 6 bases; junction bases outside the gene matches: 5. CDR3 DNA: TGTGCCAGCAGCGTAGTTCGGGAGGGGGTCAATGAGCAGTTCTTC. It encodes CASSVVREGVNEQFF.

This clone was detected once. The V gene is TRBV28, the J gene TRBJ2-3; 8 bases match TRBD1. With 6 bases clipped from V and 6 bases from J, the junction kept 11 bases outside the gene matches. The CDR3 has 15 amino acids. Germline-derived CDR1 and CDR2 are MDHEN and SYDVKM. The CDR3 sequence: CASRPRQGLGDTQYF. The CDR3 coding sequence is TGTGCCAGCAGACCCCGACAGGGGCTTGGGGATACGCAGTATTTT. The full variable domain, rest sourced from reference TRBV28 and TRBJ2-3, is DVKVTQSSRYLVKRTGEKVFLECVQDMDHENMFWYRQDPGLGLRLIYFSYDVKMKEKGDIPEGYSVSREKKERFSLILESASTNQTSMYLCASRPRQGLGDTQYFGPGTRLTVL.

J is TRBJ1-4 and V is TRBV30, with 8 positions matching TRBD1. V lost 1 base, J lost 7 bases, and 5 bases stayed unmatched. This CDR3 spans 14 amino acids. From germline, CDR1 is GTSNPN and CDR2 SVGIG (reference sequence). CDR3 residues: CAWSAGGSGEKLFF. CDR3 nucleotides: TGTGCCTGGAGTGCAGGGGGCTCGGGTGAAAAACTGTTTTTT.